This T cell receptor (beta chain) stems from a study of shared clonotypes between healthy human individuals. Germline CDR1 is SGHRS and CDR2 is YFSETQ. Losses at the gene ends were 4 bases for V and 5 bases for J; bases not matched to a gene: 14. The CDR3 length is 16 residues. Using immunoSEQ multiplex PCR, the repertoire was profiled, and TCRdb retains in-frame clones only, with some absent. This table holds more than 2,000,000 clones, 80% to 95% found once. Sequencing was carried out using naive CD4+ T cells from PBMCs. This sample's subset: CD45RA+ positively selected. The chain carries TRBV5-1 and TRBJ2-5; 7 nucleotides match TRBD2. The TCR sequence derives from a man between 18 and 29 years old in good health. Some clones in this sample may be carry-over from other donors' samples. CDR3 DNA sequence: TGCGCCAGCAGCCCCCCTGGAGCGGGGAGAGCGGAGACCCAGTACTTC. The encoded protein is CASSPPGAGRAETQYF.